This T cell receptor beta chain was sequenced in a study of T cells in Graves' hyperthyroidism and ophthalmopathy. Findings and limits, study-wide: Among clonotypes expanded in thyroid above 0.001, most were also found in blood. It was a median around seven months before onset that the model predicted ophthalmopathy.

TCR beta CDR3 region amplification was performed from RNA transcripts. The TCR CDR3 first-round RT-PCR relied on the HTBI primer set. TCRdb re-called the multiplex PCR reads with MiXCR, one entry per CDR3 protein. The sample gives 500,000 or so distinct CDR3 sequences, under 20% of which show up once; roughly a sixth is in the top ten. Trimming left V 4 bases short and J 11 bases short, with 17 bases between. Germline lookup yields CDR1 SGHTA and CDR2 FQGNSA. There are 13 residues in the CDR3. Lactation, pregnancy, other autoimmune disease or uncontrolled infection excluded patients. This clonotype was seen many times. Antigen: not known.

This chain connects TRBV7-2 to TRBJ1-1; D is uncertain. Material for sequencing was blood. The sequence derives from a woman aged 18-30 years with Graves' ophthalmopathy. The CDR3 bases are TGTGCCAGCAGCTATGCGTGGAGCCCCGAGGCTTTCTTT. Its translation: CASSYAWSPEAFF.